The next 21 T cell receptor beta chains were all read from a single sample in a study of identical twins. TCRdb fed the 5' RACE reads into MiXCR, producing one record per CDR3 protein. The table has a few hundred thousand distinct CDR3 sequences, approximately 10% seen once. The specimen sequenced was memory T cells sorted from blood. Receptors originate from a man in his forties or fifties in good health.

This sequence joins TRBV2 and TRBJ2-7; D possibly corresponds to TRBD1 (7 bases). The V gene lost 10 bases and the J gene lost 0 bases, with 13 bases spanning the gap. The CDR3 consists of 13 residues. The V gene's germline CDR1 is SNHLY and CDR2 FYNNEI. This chain's CDR3 is CAKRRDSSYEQYF. The DNA of the CDR3 is TGTGCCAAGCGGAGGGACAGCTCCTACGAGCAGTACTTC. Together with reference TRBV2 and TRBJ2-7, the CDR3 gives the full variable domain: EPEVTQTPSHQVTQMGQEVILRCVPISNHLYFYWYRQILGQKVEFLVSFYNNEISEKSEIFDDQFSVERPDGSNFTLKIRSTKLEDSAMYFCAKRRDSSYEQYFGPGTRLTVT.

This clonotype has just a few counts. This sequence joins TRBV7-2 and TRBJ2-4, with D perhaps assigned TRBD1 or TRBD2 (5 bases each). Looked up from germline, CDR1 is SGHTA and CDR2 is FQGNSA. Between the trimmed V and J ends, which lost 5 bases and 4 bases, there was a span of 12 bases. The CDR3 has 14 amino acids. CDR3 coding DNA: TGTGCCAGCAGCATCGGGACCGTTAAAAACATTCAGTACTTC. It encodes CASSIGTVKNIQYF.

This clonotype has only a few counts. J is TRBJ2-3 and V is TRBV7-2; 10 nucleotides match TRBD2. Germline V CDR1 and CDR2: SGHTA, FQGNSA. V shed 5 bases, J shed 6 bases, and the junction held 8 bases outside the gene matches. The CDR3 contains 15 residues. CDR3 sequence (DNA): TGTGCCAGCAGCCGTGGGGTAGCGGGGGGTGATACGCAGTATTTT. Translation gives CASSRGVAGGDTQYF.

Note on this clonotype: A much larger clone lies a single base off, so this may be a read error. J is TRBJ2-7 and V is TRBV7-8; 9 nucleotides agree with TRBD1. With V trimmed by 5 bases and J by 6 bases, 14 bases remained unmatched. This CDR3 has 16 amino acids. Germline lookup yields CDR1 SGHVS and CDR2 FQNEAQ. DNA for the CDR3: TGTGCCAGCAGCCGAGGTTTTCGGGACAGGGCCTGCGAGCAGTACTTC. Translation gives CASSRGFRDRACEQYF.

A few counts support this clonotype. The rearrangement links TRBV20-1 to TRBJ2-5, with no clear D. Germline lookup yields CDR1 DFQATT and CDR2 SNEGSKA (reference sequence). The length of the CDR3 is 13 residues. Trimming stripped 2 bases from V and 2 bases from J, with 9 bases between. CDR3 loop: CSARKPLQETQYF. The CDR3 region has the DNA TGCAGTGCTAGAAAGCCCTTACAAGAGACCCAGTACTTC.

This clonotype has only a few counts. The chain carries TRBV11-2 and TRBJ2-7, with 9 bases lining up with TRBD2. The germline CDR1 and CDR2 sequences are SGHAT and FQNNGV. V lost 1 base, J lost 4 bases, and 2 bases stayed unmatched. The CDR3 sequence is 14 residues long. The CDR3 reads CASSLGAGGYEQYF. The CDR3 nucleotides are TGTGCCAGCAGCTTAGGGGCGGGGGGGTACGAGCAGTACTTC.

This clonotype was picked up many times. This chain uses TRBV24-1 with TRBJ2-7; no definite D call. Germline V gene data show CDR1 as KGHDR and CDR2 as SFDVKD. The CDR3 has 13 residues. Trimming removed 4 bases at V and 5 bases at J, with 11 bases between. CDR3 loop: CATSDNRADEQYF. For the CDR3, the DNA is TGTGCCACCAGTGACAACCGGGCCGACGAGCAGTACTTC.

Ten or more counts support this clonotype. The chain combines TRBV10-2 with TRBJ2-7; D gene unclear. Trimming left V 0 bases short and J 4 bases short, with 7 bases between. Germline CDR1 is WSHSY and CDR2 is SAAADI. The CDR3 is 13 residues long. CDR3 coding DNA: TGCGCCAGCAGTGAGTCTGTACCGTACGAGCAGTACTTC. Translating gives CASSESVPYEQYF.

The rearrangement links TRBV5-6 to TRBJ2-5; 9 bases match TRBD1. The germline V gene encodes CDR1 SGHDT and CDR2 YYEEEE. The trim removed 3 bases at V and 5 bases at J, leaving 14 bases unmatched. The CDR3 consists of 17 residues. CDR3 loop: CASSSTGTGILGETQYF. The CDR3 DNA reads TGTGCCAGCAGCTCGACTGGGACAGGGATACTGGGGGAGACCCAGTACTTC.

A few counts support this clonotype. DNA of the CDR3: TGTGCCAGCACACGACTAGCGGGGGGACAGAACACCGGGGAGCTGTTTTTT. This codes for CASTRLAGGQNTGELFF. The chain uses TRBV5-5 and TRBJ2-2; 13 nucleotides agree with TRBD2. Unmatched junction bases numbered 6, after V lost 6 bases and J lost 1 base. Looked up from germline, CDR1 is SGHKS and CDR2 is YYEKEE (reference sequence). CDR3 length equals 17 residues.

This clonotype was recorded many times. This chain uses TRBV20-1 with TRBJ2-1; 7 bases match TRBD2. CDR3 size: 14 residues. Germline loops: CDR1 DFQATT, CDR2 SNEGSKA (reference sequence). The V segment lost 2 bases and the J segment 7 bases; nucleotides outside the gene matches: 8. CDR3 sequence: CSARSRDYVNEQFF. The CDR3 bases are TGCAGTGCTAGAAGCCGGGACTACGTAAATGAGCAGTTCTTC.

There are many counts of this clonotype. The chain links TRBV7-9 to TRBJ1-2, with D hard to call. V was pared by 5 bases and J by 6 bases, with 13 bases between. The CDR3 has 13 residues. CDR1 is SEHNR, CDR2 FQNEAQ, per germline (reference sequence). As DNA, the CDR3 is TGTGCCAGCAGCCCCAATTTGGTACATGGCTACACCTTC. This codes for CASSPNLVHGYTF.

V gene TRBV30 combines with J gene TRBJ2-1; 14 bases are shared with TRBD2. This CDR3 is built from 15 residues. Germline V gene lookup returns CDR1 GTSNPN and CDR2 SVGIG (reference sequence). V gave up 3 bases and J gave up 10 bases; unmatched junction bases: 8. Here the CDR3 DNA reads TGTGCCTGGAGCCCGGGACTAGCGGGGGTTGGGGAGCAGTTCTTC. Residues: CAWSPGLAGVGEQFF. The whole variable domain, filled in from reference TRBV30 and TRBJ2-1, reads SQTIHQWPATLVQPVGSPLSLECTVEGTSNPNLYWYRQAAGRGLQLLFYSVGIGQISSEVPQNLSASRPQDRQFILSSKKLLLSDSGFYLCAWSPGLAGVGEQFFGPGTRLTVL.

This chain uses TRBV7-2 with TRBJ2-2, with 10 bases fitting TRBD2. The length of the CDR3 is 16 residues. The V segment lost 1 base and the J segment 7 bases; nucleotides outside the gene matches: 6. Germline CDR1 SGHTA, CDR2 FQGNSA. CDR3: CASSLGLAGANGELFF. In DNA, the CDR3 is TGTGCCAGCAGCTTAGGCCTAGCGGGAGCTAACGGGGAGCTGTTTTTT.

This clonotype was seen a handful of times. This sequence joins TRBV3-1 and TRBJ2-5; 13 bases are a match to TRBD2. Trimming cost V 3 bases and J 0 bases; bases outside gene matches: 4. Germline assignment: CDR1 LGHDT and CDR2 YNNKEL (reference sequence). The CDR3 has 17 amino acids. The CDR3 here is CASSQRLAGGDQETQYF. The DNA for the CDR3 is TGTGCCAGCAGCCAGCGACTAGCGGGGGGCGACCAAGAGACCCAGTACTTC.

This clonotype was seen at least ten times. CDR3 loop: CTGTGSGYEQYF. CDR3 nucleotides: TGCACAGGGACAGGGTCCGGGTACGAGCAGTACTTC. V usage is TRBV20-1 and J usage is TRBJ2-7; TRBD1 aligns across 9 bases. The CDR3 totals 12 residues. Germline assignment: CDR1 DFQATT and CDR2 SNEGSKA (reference sequence).

This clonotype was seen a handful of times. The chain recombines TRBV11-2 with TRBJ2-3; TRBD2 aligns across 12 bases. J lost 8 bases, V lost 2 bases, and 17 bases had no gene match. This CDR3 has 19 amino acids. The germline V gene encodes CDR1 SGHAT and CDR2 FQNNGV. The CDR3 region is CASSLTALAGGRYLPTQYF. The DNA of the CDR3 is TGTGCCAGCAGCTTAACCGCCCTAGCGGGGGGGCGGTATCTTCCTACGCAGTATTTT.

As regards this clonotype: At one boundary the junction diverges from the germline segment, which might be a read error. The chain has TRBV10-3 and TRBJ2-3, with TRBD2 matching over 8 bases. The germline V gene encodes CDR1 ENHRY and CDR2 SYGVKD. The CDR3 length is 15 residues. The DNA for the CDR3 is TGTACCATCAGTGAGGTTAGCGGGGTTACAGATACGCAGTATTTT. This encodes CTISEVSGVTDTQYF.

About this clonotype: A read error may produce the germline difference seen at one junction end. The CDR3 DNA reads TGTGCCAGCAGTCCCACCGCCCATAGCTCGAGCTCCTACAGTGAGCAGTTCTTC. The encoded protein is CASSPTAHSSSSYSEQFF. The chain carries TRBV28 and TRBJ2-1; D remains ambiguous. In germline, CDR1 is MDHEN, CDR2 SYDVKM. CDR3 size: 18 residues.

A note on this clonotype: Given a much more abundant clone one base away, this may be a read error. The CDR3 protein is CASSLHRGPFEQYF. CDR3 DNA: TGTGCCAGCAGTCTACACCGGGGGCCGTTCGAGCAGTACTTC. The rearrangement links TRBV6-2 or TRBV6-3 to TRBJ2-7, with D tentatively TRBD1 or TRBD2 (6 bases each). This CDR3 is 14 amino acids long. From germline, CDR1 is MNHEY and CDR2 SVGEGT. V was clipped by 5 bases and J by 6 bases, with 17 bases between them.

In its sample, this clonotype was seen many times. This rearrangement joins TRBV3-1 to TRBJ2-2; tentatively, D is TRBD1 (5 bases). The V gene lost 0 bases and the J gene lost 4 bases, with 9 bases spanning the gap. The V gene's germline CDR1 is LGHDT and CDR2 YNNKEL (reference sequence). CDR3 size: 15 residues. For the CDR3, the DNA is TGTGCCAGCAGCCAAGAGCTCAGGGCCACCGGGGAGCTGTTTTTT. Amino acid sequence: CASSQELRATGELFF.